This is a list of T cell receptor beta chains from one sample in a study of blood T cell repertoires in COVID-19. The data were produced by immunoSEQ multiplex PCR, yet TCRdb's version contains in-frame clones alone and is incomplete. The sample records 150,000 to 200,000 clones, over 75% being singletons. The source material was peripheral blood. These receptors came from an elderly man with COVID-19, enrolled during active disease. CDR3s include the opening cysteine and the closing phenylalanine or tryptophan. The D gene is left open where the match is weak. Clone size is given for some rows only: seen once, a few or many times, or a class if the clone is expanded.

clone_size d_call j_call v_call cdr3_nt cdr3_aa
once TRBD1 TRBJ1-6 TRBV11-2 TGTGCCAGCAGCTTAGTAAGGGACAGGGCGGATTCACCCCTCCACTTT CASSLVRDRADSPLHF
- - TRBJ1-2 TRBV24-1 TGTGCCACCAGTGATTTGAGGGGTAAAGGCTACACCTTC CATSDLRGKGYTF
- TRBD1 TRBJ1-1 TRBV18 TGTGCCAGCTCACTCGGGACAGGGGTTCGGGACACTGAAGCTTTCTTT CASSLGTGVRDTEAFF
- TRBD1 TRBJ2-7 TRBV11-2 TGTGCCAGCAGCTTCCTGGACAGGGTTAATTACGAGCAGTACTTC CASSFLDRVNYEQYF
- - TRBJ1-2 TRBV6-1 TGTGCCAGCAGTGAAGGCACCATCAGCGCTGGCTACACCTTC CASSEGTISAGYTF
- - TRBJ1-1 TRBV9 TGTGCCAGCAGCGTAGGGGGCGGGGAGGGAACTGAAGCTTTCTTT CASSVGGGEGTEAFF
- - TRBJ1-4 TRBV6-2/TRBV6-3 TGTGCCAGCAGCGGAGCAGGGGCAACTAATGAAAAACTGTTTTTT CASSGAGATNEKLFF
- TRBD1 TRBJ1-1 TRBV12-5 TGTGCTAGTGTCCATTGGGACAGGAACACTGAAGCTTTCTTT CASVHWDRNTEAFF
- - TRBJ1-6 TRBV5-3 TGTGCCAGAAGCCACCTATCGAAGGGGAATTCACCCCTCCACTTT CARSHLSKGNSPLHF
- TRBD1 TRBJ1-2 TRBV28 TGTGCCAGCAGATCAAGACAGGGGGCGAAGGACTATGGCTACACCTTC CASRSRQGAKDYGYTF
- TRBD2 TRBJ2-2 TRBV7-2 TGTGCCAGCAGCTTAGCGGCTAGCGGGGGTTCCGGGGAGCTGTTTTTT CASSLAASGGSGELFF
once TRBD2 TRBJ2-4 TRBV5-1 TGCGCCAGCAGCGATAGCGGGGGGGCCGGGAACATTCAGTACTTC CASSDSGGAGNIQYF
- - TRBJ2-1 TRBV18 TGTGCCAGCTCACCGGTCGGGGGTAATGAGCAGTTCTTC CASSPVGGNEQFF
- - TRBJ1-2 TRBV6-6 TGTGCCAGCAGTTACTCTGGGGGGGATGGCTACACCTTC CASSYSGGDGYTF
- - TRBJ2-3 TRBV5-6 TGTGCCAGCAGCACCGCACGGACTAGCACAGATACGCAGTATTTT CASSTARTSTDTQYF
- - TRBJ1-1 TRBV12-3/TRBV12-4 TGTGCCAGCAGCCGGAACACTGAAGCTTTCTTT CASSRNTEAFF
- TRBD1 TRBJ2-1 TRBV5-1 TGCGCCAGCAGCGGGGCCCCACCGACCGGGACAGGAATGGAGAATGAGCAGTTCTTC CASSGAPPTGTGMENEQFF
- - TRBJ1-2 TRBV6-1 TGTGCCAGCAGTGAAGCTTCCACAGCTAACTATGGCTACACCTTC CASSEASTANYGYTF
- TRBD1 TRBJ1-6 TRBV4-1 TGCGCCAGCAGCCACCCCGAGACAGGGGGTTCAACCCTCCACTTT CASSHPETGGSTLHF
- - TRBJ2-1 TRBV7-8 TGTGCCAGCAGCTTAGGAGGGGGGGTCGAGGAGCAGTTCTTC CASSLGGGVEEQFF
- TRBD1 TRBJ1-5 TRBV19 TGTGCCAGCCGCCGGGACAGGGGGCCGAATCAGCCCCAGCATTTT CASRRDRGPNQPQHF
- - TRBJ2-6 TRBV19 TGTGCCACCGTCTCTGGGGCCAACGTCCTGACTTTC CATVSGANVLTF
- TRBD1 TRBJ2-7 TRBV5-1 TGCGCCAGCAGTCCGCAGGGGGTCCACGAGCAGTACTTC CASSPQGVHEQYF
- - TRBJ2-3 TRBV6-6 TGTGCCAGCACCCCACGGGTGAACACAGATACGCAGTATTTT CASTPRVNTDTQYF
- - TRBJ1-5 TRBV7-2 TGTGCCAGCAGCTTAGACAGGCAGCAGCCCCAGCATTTT CASSLDRQQPQHF
- TRBD1 TRBJ2-7 TRBV27 TGTGCCAGCGGAGGAACCGGGACAGGCGGAAGCGAGCAGTACTTC CASGGTGTGGSEQYF
- - TRBJ2-1 TRBV6-5 TGTGCCAGCCGACTGACAGTTAATGAGCAGTTCTTC CASRLTVNEQFF
- - TRBJ1-6 TRBV2 TGTGCCAGCAGTGAAGCTAACCCAGGGTACTCACCCCTCCACTTT CASSEANPGYSPLHF
- - TRBJ2-1 TRBV27 TGTGCCAGCACCTTAGGACAGGGAGGGTACAATGAGCAGTTCTTC CASTLGQGGYNEQFF
- TRBD1 TRBJ2-1 TRBV5-5 TGTGCCAGCAGCTCGGGACAGGGCTACAATGAGCAGTTCTTC CASSSGQGYNEQFF
- TRBD2 TRBJ2-7 TRBV2 TGTGCCAGCAGTGAAAGGGCTAGCGGGGGGATAATAGCCTACGAGCAGTACTTC CASSERASGGIIAYEQYF
- - TRBJ1-2 TRBV10-3 TGTGCCATCAGTGATACCGGGGGCTACACCTTC CAISDTGGYTF
- - TRBJ2-5 TRBV19 TGTGCCAGTAGGAAGGCGAGGAGAGAGACCCAGTACTTC CASRKARRETQYF
once TRBD2 TRBJ2-2 TRBV9 TGTGCCAGCACCGGGGGGGGACCGAACACCGGGGAGCTGTTTTTT CASTGGGPNTGELFF
- TRBD1 TRBJ1-2 TRBV7-9 TGTGCCAGCAGCTCGACAGGGATCTATGGCTACACCTTC CASSSTGIYGYTF
- TRBD2 TRBJ2-5 TRBV3-1/TRBV3-2 TGTGCCAGCAGCCAAGAAAGCGGGGGGCTTTCTCAAGAGACCCAGTACTTC CASSQESGGLSQETQYF
- TRBD1 TRBJ2-2 TRBV18 TGTGCCAGCTCACCAGGACAGGGGGCTACCACCGGGGAGCTGTTTTTT CASSPGQGATTGELFF
once - TRBJ2-7 TRBV5-4 TGTGCCAGCAGCTTGGGTGGGGGGGCGCGTGGTTACGAGCAGTACTTC CASSLGGGARGYEQYF
- TRBD2 TRBJ2-7 TRBV2 TGTTCCAGCCTGACTGGGGGGGATAACGAGCAGTACTTC CSSLTGGDNEQYF
- - TRBJ2-2 TRBV5-4 TGTGCCAGCAGCACTACTAACGGGGAGCTGTTTTTT CASSTTNGELFF
- - TRBJ2-1 TRBV2 TGTGCCAGCATCGTCGAGCGGGCCGGTGAGCAGTTCTTC CASIVERAGEQFF
- - TRBJ2-3 TRBV18 TGTGCCAGCTCACCTGGGCCAGCAGGAGATACGCAGTATTTT CASSPGPAGDTQYF
once TRBD1 TRBJ2-1 TRBV7-2 TGTGCCAGCAGCTTATCCGGGACAGGGGGCAATGAGCAGTTCTTC CASSLSGTGGNEQFF
- - TRBJ1-1 TRBV6-5 TGTGCCAGCATCTCTACCTGGGGCAGGGATCATGAAGCTTTCTTT CASISTWGRDHEAFF
- - TRBJ2-7 TRBV28 TGTGCCAGCAGCCGGACAGACTCCTACGAGCAGTACTTC CASSRTDSYEQYF